Listed here are 28 T cell receptor beta chains from one sample, sequenced in a study of cytomegalovirus exposure and HLA in healthy donors. In the PCR, 60 Vbeta and 13 Jbeta primers were used. Generated by immunoSEQ multiplex PCR, the TCRdb table keeps only in-frame clones and is missing some. The sample records about 120,000 clones, around 86% being singletons. The source material was PBMCs. Receptors were obtained from a woman between 35 and 50 years old in good health and CMV-seronegative.

This clone has a handful of counts. The rearrangement links TRBV5-6 to TRBJ1-1; D possibly corresponds to TRBD1 (5 bases). V dropped 4 bases and J dropped 0 bases, with 13 bases sitting between them. The CDR3 spans 15 residues. CDR1 and CDR2 (germline): SGHDT, YYEEEE. CDR3 region: CASSAGTGVNTEAFF. For the CDR3, the DNA is TGTGCCAGCAGCGCTGGTACAGGCGTGAACACTGAAGCTTTCTTT.

The chain employs TRBV5-6 and TRBJ2-4; TRBD2 aligns across 10 bases. The CDR3 loop spans 16 amino acids. From germline, CDR1 is SGHDT and CDR2 YYEEEE. Trimming cost V 2 bases and J 5 bases; bases outside gene matches: 7. CDR3 loop: CASSFGSGGPENIQYF. CDR3 nucleotides: TGTGCCAGCAGCTTCGGTAGCGGGGGGCCTGAAAACATTCAGTACTTC.

This clone was observed a handful of times. This rearrangement joins TRBV19 to TRBJ1-2; 7 nucleotides match TRBD1. The junction had 9 bases not matched to a gene; V was cut back by 3 bases and J by 2 bases. Germline lookup yields CDR1 LNHDA and CDR2 SQIVND (reference sequence). This CDR3 spans 16 amino acids. The CDR3 spells CASSILPGTANYGYTF. The DNA for the CDR3 is TGTGCCAGTAGTATTCTGCCCGGGACAGCCAACTATGGCTACACCTTC.

This sequence joins TRBV6-5 and TRBJ2-7, with TRBD1 matching 11 bases. The CDR3 consists of 15 residues. Germline assignment: CDR1 MNHEY and CDR2 SVGAGI. Trimming took 7 bases from V and 4 from J; bases not matched to a gene: 9. This chain's CDR3 is CASTKPGTGGYEQYF. For the CDR3, the DNA is TGTGCCAGCACGAAGCCCGGGACAGGGGGGTACGAGCAGTACTTC.

The chain links TRBV7-6 to TRBJ2-5; D is ambiguous. The CDR3 contains 13 residues. Trimming took off 1 base at V and 3 bases at J, with 6 bases between the two ends. Germline V gives CDR1 SGHVS, CDR2 FNYEAQ. This CDR3 is CASSLGGEETQYF. DNA for the CDR3: TGTGCCAGCAGCTTAGGAGGAGAAGAGACCCAGTACTTC.

The rearrangement links TRBV5-6 to TRBJ1-2; no clear D. This CDR3 is built from 13 residues. Germline values: CDR1 SGHDT, CDR2 YYEEEE. Trimming pared 2 bases from V and 2 bases from J, leaving 7 bases between. Here the CDR3 DNA reads TGTGCCAGCAGCTTATCGCAGAACTATGGCTACACCTTC. As protein: CASSLSQNYGYTF.

The chain employs TRBV5-5 and TRBJ2-7; the match to TRBD1 covers 10 bases. The ends lost 3 bases at V and 3 bases at J; junction bases unmatched: 6. This CDR3 comprises 15 residues. The germline CDR1 and CDR2 sequences are SGHKS and YYEKEE (reference sequence). The CDR3: CASSCKDRGIYEQYF. The CDR3 DNA follows: TGTGCCAGCAGCTGTAAGGACAGGGGGATCTACGAGCAGTACTTC.

This chain joins TRBV5-6 and TRBJ1-6, with D perhaps TRBD1 (5 bases). Germline values: CDR1 SGHDT, CDR2 YYEEEE. V lost 4 bases and J lost 0, with 11 bases in between. The CDR3 loop spans 16 amino acids. CDR3 bases: TGTGCCAGCAGCCCACAGGTGGGCTCCTATAATTCACCCCTCCACTTT. Amino acid sequence: CASSPQVGSYNSPLHF. The full variable domain, rest sourced from reference TRBV5-6 and TRBJ1-6, is DAGVTQSPTHLIKTRGQQVTLRCSPKSGHDTVSWYQQALGQGPQFIFQYYEEEERQRGNFPDRFSGHQFPNYSSELNVNALLLGDSALYLCASSPQVGSYNSPLHFGNGTRLTVT.

The V and J genes are TRBV5-1 and TRBJ1-2, with a weak D call TRBD1 (6 bases). The length of the CDR3 is 14 residues. V lost 5 bases and J lost 6, with 17 bases in between. CDR1 is SGHRS, CDR2 YFSETQ, per germline. The CDR3 bases are TGCGCCAGCAGTTTACCCAGGGGCGCGGATGGCTACACCTTC. It encodes CASSLPRGADGYTF.

The rearrangement joins TRBV18 to TRBJ2-1; TRBD2 is a possible D gene (5 bases). V lost 1 base to trimming and J lost 5 bases, with 9 bases between them. In germline, CDR1 is KGHSH, CDR2 LQKENI. The CDR3 loop spans 14 amino acids. The CDR3 loop is CASSPQGAHNEQFF. The CDR3, as DNA: TGTGCCAGCTCACCACAGGGAGCCCACAATGAGCAGTTCTTC.

This sequence joins TRBV27 and TRBJ2-2; 7 nucleotides match TRBD2. The CDR3 loop spans 14 amino acids. The J segment lost 7 bases and the V segment lost 7 bases, leaving 9 bases of the junction unmatched. Germline V lookup: CDR1 MNHEY, CDR2 SMNVEV (reference sequence). Here the CDR3 reads CASTDFGGGGELFF. CDR3 in DNA: TGTGCCAGCACCGACTTTGGGGGGGGCGGGGAGCTGTTTTTT.

This sequence joins TRBV6-5 and TRBJ1-2, with TRBD1 as a possible D gene (6 bases). The germline V gene has CDR1 MNHEY and CDR2 SVGAGI. This CDR3 has 15 residues. V lost 3 bases and J lost 4, with 15 bases in between. In DNA, the CDR3 is TGTGCCAGCAGTTATGATGGGGGCAGATTCTATGGCTACACCTTC. Its translation: CASSYDGGRFYGYTF.

The chain has TRBV27 and TRBJ1-5; TRBD1 matches 7 bases. The CDR3 sequence is 17 residues long. CDR1 and CDR2 (germline): MNHEY, SMNVEV (reference sequence). V was clipped by 5 bases and J by 3 bases; unmatched bases: 13. The CDR3 nucleotides read TGTGCCAGCAGTCATACCCGAACGACAGGGATCAATCAGCCCCAGCATTTT. Its protein product is CASSHTRTTGINQPQHF.

This clone has a handful of counts. V and J are TRBV6-5 and TRBJ1-1; D may be TRBD1 (6 bases). The V and J ends lost 4 bases and 0 bases respectively, with 6 bases between them. The CDR3 consists of 13 residues. Germline V lookup: CDR1 MNHEY, CDR2 SVGAGI. The CDR3 loop is CASSWTVNTEAFF. In DNA, the CDR3 is TGTGCCAGCAGTTGGACAGTGAACACTGAAGCTTTCTTT.

This clone turned up a few times. The chain carries TRBV5-1 and TRBJ1-2; tentatively, D is TRBD1 (6 bases). There are 16 residues in the CDR3. Per germline, CDR1 SGHRS and CDR2 YFSETQ. Trimming removed 0 bases at V and 3 bases at J, with 15 bases between. This CDR3 is CASSLVVRGADYGYTF. The CDR3 DNA reads TGCGCCAGCAGCTTGGTAGTTCGGGGGGCGGACTATGGCTACACCTTC.

The chain is built from TRBV6-5 and TRBJ1-6; TRBD1 might be the D (5 bases). The V gene lost 6 bases and the J gene lost 6 bases, with 9 bases spanning the gap. Germline-derived CDR1 and CDR2 are MNHEY and SVGAGI. The CDR3 spans 13 residues. The CDR3 is CASRNQGNSPLHF. Written as DNA, the CDR3 is TGTGCCAGCAGGAATCAGGGTAATTCACCCCTCCACTTT.

This chain connects TRBV7-9 to TRBJ2-2; 8 bases align to TRBD1. Germline values: CDR1 SEHNR, CDR2 FQNEAQ (reference sequence). CDR3 length: 17 residues. J was trimmed by 2 bases and V by 0 bases; bases with no gene match: 5. In nucleotides, the CDR3 is TGTGCCAGCAGCTTAGCCTGGACAGGGCAAAACACCGGGGAGCTGTTTTTT. Translating gives CASSLAWTGQNTGELFF.

V and J are TRBV4-2 and TRBJ2-7; the match to TRBD2 covers 14 bases. Looked up from germline, CDR1 is LGHNA and CDR2 is YNFKEQ. This CDR3 is 16 amino acids long. The trim removed 1 base at V and 11 bases at J, leaving 10 bases unmatched. The CDR3 sequence is CASSQGPGLAGESKYF. The CDR3 DNA follows: TGTGCCAGCAGCCAAGGCCCGGGACTAGCGGGAGAATCGAAGTACTTC.

This clone was seen just once. Different DNA sequences within this sample yield the same CDR3. The rearrangement links TRBV27 to TRBJ1-2; possibly TRBD1 for D (5 bases). V was pared by 6 bases and J by 3 bases, with 11 bases between. This CDR3 region has 13 residues. Looked up from germline, CDR1 is MNHEY and CDR2 is SMNVEV (reference sequence). CDR3 sequence reads: CASSQGVYYGYTF. Here the CDR3 DNA reads TGTGCCAGCAGCCAAGGGGTCTACTATGGCTACACCTTC.

V usage is TRBV6-1 and J usage is TRBJ2-2, with D perhaps matching TRBD1 (7 bases). This CDR3 contains 15 residues. V lost 2 bases to trimming and J lost 2 bases, with 9 bases between them. Germline lookup yields CDR1 MNHNS and CDR2 SASEGT. DNA for the CDR3: TGTGCCAGCAGTGAACAGGGGGGAAACACCGGGGAGCTGTTTTTT. Translated, it gives CASSEQGGNTGELFF.

This clone was observed a handful of times. V usage is TRBV7-8 and J usage is TRBJ1-2, with 8 bases lining up with TRBD1. The V segment lost 4 bases and the J segment 8 bases; nucleotides outside the gene matches: 6. The CDR3 sequence is 13 residues long. Germline V lookup: CDR1 SGHVS, CDR2 FQNEAQ. The CDR3 DNA is TGTGCCAGCAGCTCAAGGACAGGGAGCGGCTACACCTTC. It translates to CASSSRTGSGYTF.

The chain combines TRBV6-5 with TRBJ2-5; TRBD1 matches at 8 bases. TRBJ2-7 matches the DNA end more closely, so the J call is doubtful. The CDR3 has 14 amino acids. The germline V gene has CDR1 MNHEY and CDR2 SVGAGI. The chain's CDR3 is CASSPPGQELEQYF. Written as DNA, the CDR3 is TGTGCCAGCAGTCCCCCGGGACAGGAGCTCGAGCAGTACTTC.

The chain recombines TRBV5-1 with TRBJ1-2, with a tentative D call TRBD1 (6 bases). V was cut by 4 bases and J by 0 bases, with 13 bases left in between. Germline V gene sequence: CDR1 SGHRS, CDR2 YFSETQ. The CDR3 sequence is 15 residues long. The CDR3 sequence: CASSPRDTPNYGYTF. The CDR3 DNA reads TGCGCCAGCAGCCCCCGGGACACCCCTAACTATGGCTACACCTTC. The complete variable domain, with remaining parts taken from reference TRBV5-1 and TRBJ1-2, reads KAGVTQTPRYLIKTRGQQVTLSCSPISGHRSVSWYQQTPGQGLQFLFEYFSETQRNKGNFPGRFSGRQFSNSRSEMNVSTLELGDSALYLCASSPRDTPNYGYTFGSGTRLTVV.

The genes are TRBV11-2 and TRBJ2-7; 9 bases map to TRBD1. CDR1 is SGHAT and CDR2 is FQNNGV in the germline V gene. The V and J ends lost 5 bases and 0 bases, in that order; junction bases with no gene match: 11. CDR3 length: 17 residues. The CDR3 DNA sequence: TGTGCCAGCAGCCTTCCAGCCGGGACAGGGCTCTCCTACGAGCAGTACTTC. Translated, it gives CASSLPAGTGLSYEQYF.

The chain employs TRBV5-1 and TRBJ2-1, with D unresolved. Germline-derived CDR1 and CDR2 are SGHRS and YFSETQ. V was trimmed by 0 bases and J by 5 bases, leaving 6 bases between them. This CDR3 has 13 amino acids. The CDR3 DNA reads as TGCGCCAGCAGCTTGGCGCAGAACAATGAGCAGTTCTTC. Translating it yields CASSLAQNNEQFF.

The sample holds one count of this clone. The chain employs TRBV7-2 and TRBJ2-7; 8 bases agree with TRBD2. The germline gives CDR1 SGHTA, CDR2 FQGNSA. The V and J ends lost 4 bases and 7 bases, in that order; junction bases with no gene match: 12. CDR3 length equals 15 residues. CDR3 sequence: CASSYSPREGWEQYF. The CDR3 coding sequence is TGTGCCAGCAGCTACTCCCCCCGGGAGGGGTGGGAGCAGTACTTC.

The rearrangement uses TRBV4-1 and TRBJ1-5; D call uncertain. The CDR3 is 14 amino acids. V gave up 1 base and J gave up 9 bases, with 13 bases separating them. CDR1 and CDR2 from the germline V gene are MGHRA and YSYEKL. Here the CDR3 DNA reads TGCGCCAGCAGCCAAGGCCCTGATACGCGGCCCCAGCATTTT. This encodes CASSQGPDTRPQHF.

The J gene is TRBJ2-5, the V gene TRBV7-9; no definite D call. The CDR3 extends over 14 amino acids. Germline lookup yields CDR1 SEHNR and CDR2 FQNEAQ (reference sequence). V was cut by 5 bases and J by 0 bases, with 10 bases left in between. CDR3 DNA sequence: TGTGCCAGCAGCGTGAAAGCGAACCAAGAGACCCAGTACTTC. Translation gives CASSVKANQETQYF.